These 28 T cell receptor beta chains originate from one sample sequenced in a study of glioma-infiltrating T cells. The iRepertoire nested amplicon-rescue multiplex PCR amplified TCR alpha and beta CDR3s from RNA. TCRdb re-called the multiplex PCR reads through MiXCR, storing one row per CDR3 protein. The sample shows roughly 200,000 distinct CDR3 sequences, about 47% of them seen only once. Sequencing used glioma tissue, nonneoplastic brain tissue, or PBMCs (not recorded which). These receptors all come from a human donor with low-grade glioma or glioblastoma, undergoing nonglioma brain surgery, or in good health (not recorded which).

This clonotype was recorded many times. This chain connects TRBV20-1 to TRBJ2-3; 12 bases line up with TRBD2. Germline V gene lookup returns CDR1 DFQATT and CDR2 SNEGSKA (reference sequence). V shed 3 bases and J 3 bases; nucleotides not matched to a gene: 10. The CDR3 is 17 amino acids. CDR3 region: CSARDNPTSGSTDTQYF. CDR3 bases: TGCAGTGCTAGGGATAACCCGACTAGCGGGAGTACAGATACGCAGTATTTT.

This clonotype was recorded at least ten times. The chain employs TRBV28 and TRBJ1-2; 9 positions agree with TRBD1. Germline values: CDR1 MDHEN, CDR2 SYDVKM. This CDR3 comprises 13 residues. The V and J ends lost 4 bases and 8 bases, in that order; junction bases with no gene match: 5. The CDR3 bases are TGTGCCAGCAGTTCCTACAGGGGGCAGGGCTACACCTTC. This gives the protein CASSSYRGQGYTF.

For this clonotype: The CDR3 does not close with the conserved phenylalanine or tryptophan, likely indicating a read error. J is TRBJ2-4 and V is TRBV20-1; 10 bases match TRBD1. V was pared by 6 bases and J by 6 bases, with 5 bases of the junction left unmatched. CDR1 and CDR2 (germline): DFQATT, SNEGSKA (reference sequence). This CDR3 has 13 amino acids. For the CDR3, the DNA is TGCAGTGCCCACGGGGACAGGGGAAACATTCAGTACTTA. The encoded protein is CSAHGDRGNIQYL.

Here the CDR3 reads CSVRQGVYEQYF. DNA for the CDR3: TGCAGCGTTAGACAGGGGGTGTACGAGCAGTACTTC. The chain recombines TRBV29-1 with TRBJ2-7, with 9 bases fitting TRBD1. The germline gives CDR1 SQVTM, CDR2 ANQGSEA. Trimming removed 5 bases from V and 4 bases from J; junction bases left unmatched: 3. The CDR3 covers 12 residues.

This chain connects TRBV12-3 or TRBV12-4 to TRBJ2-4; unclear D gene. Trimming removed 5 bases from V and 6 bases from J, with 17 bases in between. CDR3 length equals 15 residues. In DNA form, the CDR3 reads TGTGCCAGCAGTCCCGTGAATGGACGAGGAAACATTCAGTACTTC. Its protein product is CASSPVNGRGNIQYF.

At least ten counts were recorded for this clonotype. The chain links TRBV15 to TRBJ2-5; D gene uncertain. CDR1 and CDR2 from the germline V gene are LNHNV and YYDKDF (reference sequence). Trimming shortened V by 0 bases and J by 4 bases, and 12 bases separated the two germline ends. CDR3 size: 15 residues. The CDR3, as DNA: TGTGCCACCAGCAGAGATGGCTCCCTCACAGAGACCCAGTACTTC. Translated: CATSRDGSLTETQYF.

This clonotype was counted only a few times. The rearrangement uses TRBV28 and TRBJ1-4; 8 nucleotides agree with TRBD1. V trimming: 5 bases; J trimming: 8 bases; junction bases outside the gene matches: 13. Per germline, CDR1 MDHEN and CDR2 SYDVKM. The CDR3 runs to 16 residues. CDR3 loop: CASSRPTQGAGEKLFF. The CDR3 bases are TGTGCCAGCAGTCGCCCTACTCAGGGGGCGGGAGAAAAACTGTTTTTT.

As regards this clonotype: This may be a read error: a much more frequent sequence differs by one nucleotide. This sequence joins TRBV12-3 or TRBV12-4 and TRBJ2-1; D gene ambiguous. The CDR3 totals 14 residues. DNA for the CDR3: TGTGCCAGCAGTTATCCCGACAAGGGAAATGAGAAGTTCTTC. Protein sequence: CASSYPDKGNEKFF.

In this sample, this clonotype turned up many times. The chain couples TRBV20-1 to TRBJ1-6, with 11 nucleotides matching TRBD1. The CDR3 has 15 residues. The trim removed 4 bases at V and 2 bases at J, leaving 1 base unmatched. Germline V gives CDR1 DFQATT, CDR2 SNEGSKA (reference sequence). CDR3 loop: CSAKDRGPYNSPLHF. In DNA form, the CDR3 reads TGCAGTGCTAAGGACAGGGGGCCCTATAATTCACCCCTCCACTTT.

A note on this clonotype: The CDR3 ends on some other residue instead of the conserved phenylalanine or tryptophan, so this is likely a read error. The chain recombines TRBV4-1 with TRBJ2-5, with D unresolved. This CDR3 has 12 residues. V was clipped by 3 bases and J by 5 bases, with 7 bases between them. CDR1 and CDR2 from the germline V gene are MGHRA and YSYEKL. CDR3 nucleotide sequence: TGCGCCAGCAGCCACGAAAAGGAGACCCAGTACTTA. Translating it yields CASSHEKETQYL.

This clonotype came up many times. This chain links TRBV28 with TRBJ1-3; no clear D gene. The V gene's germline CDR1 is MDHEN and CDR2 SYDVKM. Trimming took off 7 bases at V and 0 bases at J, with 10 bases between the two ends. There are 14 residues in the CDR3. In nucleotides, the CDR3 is TGTGCCAGCAACTTAGGGAGCTCTGGAAACACCATATATTTT. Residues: CASNLGSSGNTIYF.

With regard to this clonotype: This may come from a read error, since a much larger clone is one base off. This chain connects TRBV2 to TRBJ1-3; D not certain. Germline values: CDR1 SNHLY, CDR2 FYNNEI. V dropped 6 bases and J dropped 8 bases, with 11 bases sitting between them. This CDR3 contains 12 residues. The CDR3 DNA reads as TGTGCCAGCAGCTTTTCGTGGGACACCATATATTTT. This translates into CASSFSWDTIYF.

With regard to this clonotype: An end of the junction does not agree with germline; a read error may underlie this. CDR3: CASSLFGGQETEYF. The CDR3 coding sequence is TGTGCCAGCTCACTTTTTGGAGGTCAAGAGACCGAGTACTTC. The gene calls are TRBV18 and TRBJ2-5; maybe TRBD2 (5 bases). The V gene's germline CDR1 is KGHSH and CDR2 LQKENI. CDR3 length equals 14 residues. Full variable domain (outside the CDR3, taken from reference TRBV18 and TRBJ2-5): NAGVMQNPRHLVRRRGQEARLRCSPMKGHSHVYWYRQLPEEGLKFMVYLQKENIIDESGMPKERFSAEFPKEGPSILRIQQVVRGDSAAYFCASSLFGGQETEYFGPGTRLLVL.

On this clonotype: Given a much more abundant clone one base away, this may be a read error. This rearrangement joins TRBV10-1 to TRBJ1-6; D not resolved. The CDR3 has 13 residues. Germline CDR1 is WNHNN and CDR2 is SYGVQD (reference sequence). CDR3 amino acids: CASSKDSNSPLNF. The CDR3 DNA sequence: TGCGCCAGCAGTAAGGACTCCAATTCACCCCTCAACTTT.

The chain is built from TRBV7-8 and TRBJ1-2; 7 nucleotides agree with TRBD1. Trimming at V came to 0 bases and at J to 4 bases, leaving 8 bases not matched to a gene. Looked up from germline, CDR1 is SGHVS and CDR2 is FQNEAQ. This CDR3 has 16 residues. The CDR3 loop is CASSLARQGGIYGYTF. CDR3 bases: TGTGCCAGCAGCTTAGCGCGGCAGGGGGGGATCTATGGCTACACCTTC. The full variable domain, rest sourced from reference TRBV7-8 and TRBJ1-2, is GAGVSQSPRYKVAKRGQDVALRCDPISGHVSLFWYQQALGQGPEFLTYFQNEAQLDKSGLPSDRFFAERPEGSVSTLKIQRTQQEDSAVYLCASSLARQGGIYGYTFGSGTRLTVV.

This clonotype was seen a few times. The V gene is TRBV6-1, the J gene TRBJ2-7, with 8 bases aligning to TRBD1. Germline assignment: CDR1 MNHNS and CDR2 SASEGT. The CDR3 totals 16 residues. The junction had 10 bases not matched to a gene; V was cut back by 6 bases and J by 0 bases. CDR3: CASSATDRGHSYEQYF. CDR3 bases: TGTGCCAGCAGCGCAACTGACAGGGGACACTCCTACGAGCAGTACTTC.

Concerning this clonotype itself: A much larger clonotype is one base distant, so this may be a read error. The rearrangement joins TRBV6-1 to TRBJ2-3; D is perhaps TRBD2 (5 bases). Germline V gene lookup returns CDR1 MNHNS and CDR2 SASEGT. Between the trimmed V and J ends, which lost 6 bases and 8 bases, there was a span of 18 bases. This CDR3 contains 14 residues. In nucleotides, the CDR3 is TGTGCCAGCAGACCTCCTAGCTGCGCCGGTACGCAGTATTTT. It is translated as CASRPPSCAGTQYF.

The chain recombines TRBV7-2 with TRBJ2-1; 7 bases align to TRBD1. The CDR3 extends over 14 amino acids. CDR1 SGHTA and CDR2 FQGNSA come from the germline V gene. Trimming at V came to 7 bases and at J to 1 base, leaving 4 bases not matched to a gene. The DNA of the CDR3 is TGTGCCAGCAATAAGGGACAGTCCTACAATGAGCAGTTCTTC. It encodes CASNKGQSYNEQFF.

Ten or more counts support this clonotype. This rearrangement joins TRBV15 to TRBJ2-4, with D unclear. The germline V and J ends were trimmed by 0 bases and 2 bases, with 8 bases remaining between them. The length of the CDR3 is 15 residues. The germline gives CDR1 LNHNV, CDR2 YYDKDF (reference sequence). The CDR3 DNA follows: TGTGCCACCAGCAGAGATGGGATGTCCAAAAACATTCAGTACTTC. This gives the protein CATSRDGMSKNIQYF.

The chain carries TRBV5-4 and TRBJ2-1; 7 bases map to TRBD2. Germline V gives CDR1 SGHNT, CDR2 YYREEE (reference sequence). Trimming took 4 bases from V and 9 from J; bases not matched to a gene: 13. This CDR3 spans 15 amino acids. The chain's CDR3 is CASSRPGTTSFEQFF. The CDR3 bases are TGTGCCAGCAGCCGTCCCGGGACTACGAGTTTTGAGCAGTTCTTC.

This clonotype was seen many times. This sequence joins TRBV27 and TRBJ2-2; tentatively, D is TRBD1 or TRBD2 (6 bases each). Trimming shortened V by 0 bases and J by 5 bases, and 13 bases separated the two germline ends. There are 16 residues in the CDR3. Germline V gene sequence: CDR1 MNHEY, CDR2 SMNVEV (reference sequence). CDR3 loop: CASSLSVGGSTGELFF. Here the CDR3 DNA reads TGTGCCAGCAGTTTATCGGTGGGGGGCTCGACCGGGGAGCTGTTTTTT.

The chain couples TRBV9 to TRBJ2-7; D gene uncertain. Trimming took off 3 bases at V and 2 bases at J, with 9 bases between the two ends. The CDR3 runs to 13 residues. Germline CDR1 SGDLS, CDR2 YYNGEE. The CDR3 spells CASSERPTYEQYF. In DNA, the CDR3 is TGTGCCAGCAGCGAACGGCCAACCTACGAGCAGTACTTC.

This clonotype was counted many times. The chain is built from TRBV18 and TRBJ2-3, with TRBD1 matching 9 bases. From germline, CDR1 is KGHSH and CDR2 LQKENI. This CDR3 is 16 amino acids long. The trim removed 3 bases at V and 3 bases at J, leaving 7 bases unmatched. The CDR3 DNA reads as TGTGCCAGCTCACCCCAGACAGGGGGAGGTACAGATACGCAGTATTTT. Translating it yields CASSPQTGGGTDTQYF.

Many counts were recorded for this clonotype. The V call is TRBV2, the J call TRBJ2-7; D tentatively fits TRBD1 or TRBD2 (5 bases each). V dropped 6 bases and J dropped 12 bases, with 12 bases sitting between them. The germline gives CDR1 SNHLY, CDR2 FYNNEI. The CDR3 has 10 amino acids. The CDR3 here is CASRSGTPYF. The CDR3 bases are TGTGCCAGCAGATCCGGGACGCCGTACTTC. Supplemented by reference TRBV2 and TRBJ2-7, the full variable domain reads EPEVTQTPSHQVTQMGQEVILRCVPISNHLYFYWYRQILGQKVEFLVSFYNNEISEKSEIFDDQFSVERPDGSNFTLKIRSTKLEDSAMYFCASRSGTPYFGPGTRLTVT.

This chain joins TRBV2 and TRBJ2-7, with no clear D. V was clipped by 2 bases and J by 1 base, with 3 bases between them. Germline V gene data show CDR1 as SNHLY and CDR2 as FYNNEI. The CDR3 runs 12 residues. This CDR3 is CASSEQSYEQYF. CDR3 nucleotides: TGTGCCAGCAGTGAACAGTCCTACGAGCAGTACTTC.

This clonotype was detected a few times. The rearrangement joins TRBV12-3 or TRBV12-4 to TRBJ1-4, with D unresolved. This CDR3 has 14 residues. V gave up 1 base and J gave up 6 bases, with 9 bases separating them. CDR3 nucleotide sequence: TGTGCCAGCAGTTTAGGGGGATCGGATGAAAAACTGTTTTTT. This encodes CASSLGGSDEKLFF.

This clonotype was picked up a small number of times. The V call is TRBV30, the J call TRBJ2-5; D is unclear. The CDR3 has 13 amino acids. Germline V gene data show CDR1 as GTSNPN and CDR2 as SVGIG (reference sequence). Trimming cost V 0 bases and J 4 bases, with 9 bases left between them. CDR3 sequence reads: CAWSVRQRETQYF. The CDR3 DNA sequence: TGTGCCTGGAGTGTACGGCAGAGAGAGACCCAGTACTTC. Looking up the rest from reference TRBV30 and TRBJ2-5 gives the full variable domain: SQTIHQWPATLVQPVGSPLSLECTVEGTSNPNLYWYRQAAGRGLQLLFYSVGIGQISSEVPQNLSASRPQDRQFILSSKKLLLSDSGFYLCAWSVRQRETQYFGPGTRLLVL.

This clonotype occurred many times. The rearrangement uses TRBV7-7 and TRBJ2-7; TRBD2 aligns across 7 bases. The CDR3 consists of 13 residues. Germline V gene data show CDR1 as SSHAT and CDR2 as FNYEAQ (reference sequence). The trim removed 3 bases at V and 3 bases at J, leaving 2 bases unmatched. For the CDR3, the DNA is TGTGCCAGCAGCTTGCGGGGGAACTACGAGCAGTACTTC. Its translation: CASSLRGNYEQYF.